This record looks at one TCR beta chain sequence and its context. The entry originates in a study of blood T cell repertoires in COVID-19. Study summary: Acute and convalescent COVID-19 samples came from the United States, Italy and Spain. PBMCs, B-cell-depleted T cells, or T cells provided the cDNA or gDNA that made up the material.

Sequenced by immunoSEQ multiplex PCR; TCRdb stores in-frame clones only, minus some. Of about 100,000 clones in the sample, roughly 88% were seen once. The sequenced sample was peripheral blood. The clonotype comes from a human donor in a cohort sampled during active COVID-19.

In DNA form, the CDR3 reads TGTGCCAGCAGCCCGATTGGACAAGTGTACACTGAAGCTTTCTTT. Protein sequence: CASSPIGQVYTEAFF. The chain is built from TRBV28 and TRBJ1-1, with TRBD1 as a possible D gene (5 bases). The germline V and J ends were trimmed by 6 bases and 3 bases, with 17 bases remaining between them. From germline, CDR1 is MDHEN and CDR2 SYDVKM. The CDR3 contains 15 residues.